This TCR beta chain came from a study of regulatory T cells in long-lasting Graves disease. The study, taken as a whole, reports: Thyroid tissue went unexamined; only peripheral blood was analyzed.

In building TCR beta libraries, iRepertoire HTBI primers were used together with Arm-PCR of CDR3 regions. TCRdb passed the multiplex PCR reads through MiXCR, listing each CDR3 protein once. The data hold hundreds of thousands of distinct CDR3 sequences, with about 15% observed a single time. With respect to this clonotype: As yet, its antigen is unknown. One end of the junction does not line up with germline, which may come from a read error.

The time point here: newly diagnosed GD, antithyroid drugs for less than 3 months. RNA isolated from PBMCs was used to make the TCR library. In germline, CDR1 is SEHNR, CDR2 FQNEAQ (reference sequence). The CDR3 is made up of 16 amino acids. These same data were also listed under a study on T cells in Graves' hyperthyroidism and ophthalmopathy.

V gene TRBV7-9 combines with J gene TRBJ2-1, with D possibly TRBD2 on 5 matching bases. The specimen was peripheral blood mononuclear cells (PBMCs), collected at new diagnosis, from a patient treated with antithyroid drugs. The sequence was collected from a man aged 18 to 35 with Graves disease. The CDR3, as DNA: TGTGCCAGCAACTTAAGGACTGCGGGCCGGAGAGATGAGCAGTTCTTC. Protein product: CASNLRTAGRRDEQFF.